This TCR beta chain was sequenced during a study of early T cells in non-severe SARS-CoV-2 infection. This clonotype appeared many times. TCRdb re-analysed the 5' RACE reads in MiXCR, keeping a single row per CDR3 protein. There are about 83,000 distinct CDR3 sequences in the sample; 12% occur only once, and just over 6.5% lies in the top ten. The V gene end was trimmed by 0 bases and the J gene end by 1 base; junction bases not matched to a gene: 5. Looked up from germline, CDR1 is MNHEY and CDR2 is SVGAGI. This CDR3 has 16 residues. The specimen sequenced was whole blood. This TCR derives from an adult who was a healthcare worker with PCR-confirmed SARS-CoV-2 infection or an uninfected control (not recorded which). The chain couples TRBV6-5 to TRBJ2-5; 7 nucleotides align to TRBD2. In nucleotides, the CDR3 is TGTGCCAGCAGTTACTCGGCTAGCGGTACCCAAGAGACCCAGTACTTC. Protein: CASSYSASGTQETQYF.